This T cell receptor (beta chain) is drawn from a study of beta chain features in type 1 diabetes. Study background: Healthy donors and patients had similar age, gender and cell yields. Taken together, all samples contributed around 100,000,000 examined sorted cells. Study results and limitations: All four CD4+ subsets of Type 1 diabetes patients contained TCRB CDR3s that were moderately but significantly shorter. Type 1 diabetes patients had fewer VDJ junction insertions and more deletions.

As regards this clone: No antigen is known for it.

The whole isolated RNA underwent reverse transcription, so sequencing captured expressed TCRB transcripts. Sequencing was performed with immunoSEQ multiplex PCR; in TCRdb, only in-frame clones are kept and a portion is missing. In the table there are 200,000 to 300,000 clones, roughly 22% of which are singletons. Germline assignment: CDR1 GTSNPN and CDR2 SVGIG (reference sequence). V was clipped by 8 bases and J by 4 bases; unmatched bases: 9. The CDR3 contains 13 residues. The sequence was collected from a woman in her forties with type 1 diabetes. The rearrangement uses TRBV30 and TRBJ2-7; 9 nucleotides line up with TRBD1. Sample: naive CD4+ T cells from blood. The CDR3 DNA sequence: TGTGCCCGGGCCGGGACAGGGTTATACGAGCAGTACTTC. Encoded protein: CARAGTGLYEQYF.